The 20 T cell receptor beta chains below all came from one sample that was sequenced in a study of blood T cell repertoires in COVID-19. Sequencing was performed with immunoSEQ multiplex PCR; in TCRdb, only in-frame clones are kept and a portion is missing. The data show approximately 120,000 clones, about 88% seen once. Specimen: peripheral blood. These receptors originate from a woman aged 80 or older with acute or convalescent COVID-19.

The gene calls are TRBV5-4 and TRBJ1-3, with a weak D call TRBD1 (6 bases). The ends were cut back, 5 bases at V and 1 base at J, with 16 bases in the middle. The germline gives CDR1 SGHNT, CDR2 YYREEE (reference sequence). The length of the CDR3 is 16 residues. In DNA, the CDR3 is TGTGCCAGCAGTCGGTCCGGGACACCGTCTGGAAACACCATATATTTT. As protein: CASSRSGTPSGNTIYF.

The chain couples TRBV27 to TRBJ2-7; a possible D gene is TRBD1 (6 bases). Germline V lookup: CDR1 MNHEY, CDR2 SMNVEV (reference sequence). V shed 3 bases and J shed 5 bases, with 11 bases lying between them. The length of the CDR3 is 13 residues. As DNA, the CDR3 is TGTGCCAGCAGTTTCTCAGGGGCGGACGAGCAGTACTTC. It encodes CASSFSGADEQYF.

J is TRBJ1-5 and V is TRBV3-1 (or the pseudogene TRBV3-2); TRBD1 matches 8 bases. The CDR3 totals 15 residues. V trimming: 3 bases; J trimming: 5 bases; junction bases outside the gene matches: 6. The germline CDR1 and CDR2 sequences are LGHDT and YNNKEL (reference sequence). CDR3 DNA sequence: TGTGCCAGCAGCCAGACAGGGGAGGCCGATCAGCCCCAGCATTTT. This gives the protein CASSQTGEADQPQHF.

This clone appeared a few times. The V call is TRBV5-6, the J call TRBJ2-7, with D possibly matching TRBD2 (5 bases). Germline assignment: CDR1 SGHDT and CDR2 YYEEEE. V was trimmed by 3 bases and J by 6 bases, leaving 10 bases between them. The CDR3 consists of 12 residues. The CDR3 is CASSSAGGEQYF. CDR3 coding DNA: TGTGCCAGCAGCTCCGCGGGCGGCGAGCAGTACTTC.

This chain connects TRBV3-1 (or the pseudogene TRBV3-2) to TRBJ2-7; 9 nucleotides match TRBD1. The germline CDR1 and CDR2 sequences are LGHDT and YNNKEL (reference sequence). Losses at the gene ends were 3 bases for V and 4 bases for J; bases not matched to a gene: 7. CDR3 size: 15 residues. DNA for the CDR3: TGTGCCAGCAGCCAGGGACAGGGAAAAAGGTACGAGCAGTACTTC. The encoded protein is CASSQGQGKRYEQYF.

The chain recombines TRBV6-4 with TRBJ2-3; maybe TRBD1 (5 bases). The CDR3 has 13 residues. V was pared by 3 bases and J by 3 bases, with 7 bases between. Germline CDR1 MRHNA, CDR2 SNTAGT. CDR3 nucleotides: TGTGCCAGCAGTGAGGCAGGGACAGATACGCAGTATTTT. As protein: CASSEAGTDTQYF.

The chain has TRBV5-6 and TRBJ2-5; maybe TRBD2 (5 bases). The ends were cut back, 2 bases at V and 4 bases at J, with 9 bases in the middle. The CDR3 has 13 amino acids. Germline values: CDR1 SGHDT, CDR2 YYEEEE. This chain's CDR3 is CASSFGGGETQYF. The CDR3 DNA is TGTGCCAGCAGCTTTGGAGGAGGAGAGACCCAGTACTTC.

CDR3 protein: CASSESDRGLSPLHF. The CDR3 coding sequence is TGTGCCAGCAGTGAATCGGACAGGGGGCTTTCACCCCTCCACTTT. The rearrangement joins TRBV25-1 to TRBJ1-6, with 11 bases fitting TRBD1. This CDR3 comprises 15 residues. Germline assignment: CDR1 MGHDK and CDR2 SYGVNS. J lost 9 bases, V lost 1 base, and 2 bases had no gene match. The entire variable domain, with the rest obtained from reference TRBV25-1 and TRBJ1-6, is as follows: EADIYQTPRYLVIGTGKKITLECSQTMGHDKMYWYQQDPGMELHLIHYSYGVNSTEKGDLSSESTVSRIRTEHFPLTLESARPSHTSQYLCASSESDRGLSPLHFGNGTRLTVT.

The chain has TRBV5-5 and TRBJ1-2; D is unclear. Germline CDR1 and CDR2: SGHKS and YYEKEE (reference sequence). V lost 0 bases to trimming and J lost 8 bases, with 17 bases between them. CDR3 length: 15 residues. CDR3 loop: CASSLDVNSARGYTF. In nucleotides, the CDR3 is TGTGCCAGCAGCTTGGATGTAAACTCGGCGCGGGGCTACACCTTC. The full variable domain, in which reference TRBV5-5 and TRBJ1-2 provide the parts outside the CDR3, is DAGVTQSPTHLIKTRGQQVTLRCSPISGHKSVSWYQQVLGQGPQFIFQYYEKEERGRGNFPDRFSARQFPNYSSELNVNALLLGDSALYLCASSLDVNSARGYTFGSGTRLTVV.

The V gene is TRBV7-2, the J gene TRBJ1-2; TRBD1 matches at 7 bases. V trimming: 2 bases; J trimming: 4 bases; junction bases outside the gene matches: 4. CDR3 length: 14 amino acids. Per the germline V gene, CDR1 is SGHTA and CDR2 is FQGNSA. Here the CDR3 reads CASSLNRGGYGYTF. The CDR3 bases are TGTGCCAGCAGCTTAAACAGGGGTGGCTATGGCTACACCTTC.

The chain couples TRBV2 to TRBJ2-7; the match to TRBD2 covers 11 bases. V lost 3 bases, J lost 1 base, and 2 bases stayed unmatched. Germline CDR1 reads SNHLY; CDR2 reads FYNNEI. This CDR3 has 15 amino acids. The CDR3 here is CASSETSGVSYEQYF. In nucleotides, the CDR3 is TGTGCCAGCAGTGAGACTAGCGGGGTTTCCTACGAGCAGTACTTC.

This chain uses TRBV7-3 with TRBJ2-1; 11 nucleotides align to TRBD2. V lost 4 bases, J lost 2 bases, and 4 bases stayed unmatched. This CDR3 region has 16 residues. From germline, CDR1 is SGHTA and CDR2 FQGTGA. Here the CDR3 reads CASSSTGLAAYNEQFF. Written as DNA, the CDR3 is TGTGCCAGCAGCTCAACGGGACTAGCGGCCTACAATGAGCAGTTCTTC. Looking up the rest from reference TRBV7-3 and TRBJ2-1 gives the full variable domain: GAGVSQTPSNKVTEKGKYVELRCDPISGHTALYWYRQSLGQGPEFLIYFQGTGAADDSGLPNDRFFAVRPEGSVSTLKIQRTERGDSAVYLCASSSTGLAAYNEQFFGPGTRLTVL.

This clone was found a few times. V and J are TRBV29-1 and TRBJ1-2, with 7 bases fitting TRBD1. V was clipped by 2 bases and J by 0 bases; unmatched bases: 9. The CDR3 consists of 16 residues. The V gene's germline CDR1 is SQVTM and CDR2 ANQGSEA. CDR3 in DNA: TGCAGCGTTGAAAAGGGTGACAGGGAGGCTAACTATGGCTACACCTTC. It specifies CSVEKGDREANYGYTF.

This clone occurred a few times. The CDR3 DNA reads as TGTGCCAGCAGACACCAGGATAGCAATCAGCCCCAGCATTTT. Protein sequence: CASRHQDSNQPQHF. The J gene is TRBJ1-5, the V gene TRBV6-6; D unresolved. V lost 6 bases to trimming and J lost 0 bases, with 9 bases between them. The CDR3 is 14 amino acids. The germline V gene has CDR1 MNHNY and CDR2 SVGAGI (reference sequence).

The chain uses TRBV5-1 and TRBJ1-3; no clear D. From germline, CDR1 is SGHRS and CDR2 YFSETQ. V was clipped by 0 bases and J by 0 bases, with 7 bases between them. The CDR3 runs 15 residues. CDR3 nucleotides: TGCGCCAGCAGCTTGGCTCCGAGCTCTGGAAACACCATATATTTT. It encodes CASSLAPSSGNTIYF.

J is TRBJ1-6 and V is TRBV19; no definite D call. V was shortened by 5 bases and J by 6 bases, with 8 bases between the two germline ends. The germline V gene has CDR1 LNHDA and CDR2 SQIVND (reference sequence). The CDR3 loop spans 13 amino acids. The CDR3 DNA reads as TGTGCCAGTAGTTCGCGGGTTAATTCACCCCTCCACTTT. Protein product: CASSSRVNSPLHF.

DNA for the CDR3: TGTGCCAGCAGCAAAATTCGGACAGGGGAGTACACCTTC. It is translated as CASSKIRTGEYTF. The chain employs TRBV21-1 and TRBJ1-2; the table's TRBD1 call for D was not verified on the DNA. TRBV21-1 is termed a pseudogene. The CDR3 covers 13 residues.

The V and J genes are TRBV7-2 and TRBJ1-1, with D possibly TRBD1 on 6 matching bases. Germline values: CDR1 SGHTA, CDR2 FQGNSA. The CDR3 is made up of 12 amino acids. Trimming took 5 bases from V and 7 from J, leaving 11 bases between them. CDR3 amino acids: CASSEGQIEAFF. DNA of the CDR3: TGTGCCAGCAGCGAGGGACAAATTGAAGCTTTCTTT.

The CDR3 sequence is CASSFHTNQPQHF. The CDR3 nucleotides read TGTGCCAGCAGCTTCCATACTAATCAGCCCCAGCATTTT. The chain combines TRBV5-6 with TRBJ1-5; the D is unclear. CDR3 size: 13 residues. The germline V and J ends were trimmed by 2 bases and 4 bases, with 7 bases remaining between them. Germline assignment: CDR1 SGHDT and CDR2 YYEEEE.

The DNA of the CDR3 is TGTGCCAGCAGCCGTCCCCGGGGGGCTGCCTACGAGCAGTACTTC. It translates to CASSRPRGAAYEQYF. The V call is TRBV5-4, the J call TRBJ2-7; perhaps TRBD2 as D (7 bases). The CDR3 totals 15 residues. The V end was cut by 4 bases, the J end by 2 bases, with 16 bases between. The germline V gene has CDR1 SGHNT and CDR2 YYREEE (reference sequence).